The 25 T cell receptor beta chains given below trace back to one sample, sequenced in a study of blood T cell repertoires in COVID-19. Clones were sequenced by immunoSEQ multiplex PCR, and TCRdb holds only the in-frame ones, with some missing. The sample holds some 210,000 clones, under 90% seen once. The sequencing sample was made of peripheral blood. All receptors derive from a man aged 60 to 69 who had recovered from COVID-19.

DNA of the CDR3: TGTGCCATCAGAAGGGACTACCAACAAGAGACCCAGTACTTC. Protein sequence: CAIRRDYQQETQYF. The rearrangement joins TRBV10-3 to TRBJ2-5, with 7 nucleotides matching TRBD2. The J segment lost 2 bases and the V segment lost 6 bases, leaving 6 bases of the junction unmatched. The CDR3 is 14 residues long. Looked up from germline, CDR1 is ENHRY and CDR2 is SYGVKD.

This chain uses TRBV3-1 (or the pseudogene TRBV3-2) with TRBJ2-7; 8 bases fit TRBD2. The J segment lost 6 bases and the V segment lost 4 bases, leaving 11 bases of the junction unmatched. The CDR3 extends over 15 amino acids. Looked up from germline, CDR1 is LGHDT and CDR2 is YNNKEL (reference sequence). The CDR3 DNA reads TGTGCCAGCAGCCGGTTTATGGCGGGAGGCGGCGAGCAGTACTTC. It specifies CASSRFMAGGGEQYF.

For the CDR3, the DNA is TGTGCCAGTAGTTGGGTGGGGCTTGCCCAGGGAACTGAAGCTTTCTTT. It translates to CASSWVGLAQGTEAFF. The rearrangement uses TRBV19 and TRBJ1-1, with a possible D match to TRBD1 (5 bases). V dropped 5 bases and J dropped 5 bases, with 21 bases sitting between them. The CDR3 runs to 16 residues. The germline gives CDR1 LNHDA, CDR2 SQIVND (reference sequence).

A single count supports this clone. The gene calls are TRBV6-2 or TRBV6-3 and TRBJ2-1, with 14 bases fitting TRBD2. J lost 9 bases, V lost 0 bases, and 7 bases had no gene match. Germline-derived CDR1 and CDR2 are MNHEY and SVGEGT. CDR3 length: 17 amino acids. CDR3 DNA: TGTGCCAGCAGTTACTCAGGGACTAGCGGGAGAATTTTTGAGCAGTTCTTC. The encoded protein is CASSYSGTSGRIFEQFF.

The V and J genes are TRBV2 and TRBJ2-2; 7 nucleotides match TRBD1. Germline V gives CDR1 SNHLY, CDR2 FYNNEI. The V and J ends lost 6 bases and 1 base, in that order; junction bases with no gene match: 2. The CDR3 loop spans 14 amino acids. CDR3 sequence (DNA): TGTGCCAGCAGAGACAGGGTGAACACCGGGGAGCTGTTTTTT. It yields the protein CASRDRVNTGELFF.

CDR3 sequence: CASRAGNYGYTF. The CDR3 DNA reads TGTGCCAGCAGAGCAGGGAACTATGGCTACACCTTC. The chain employs TRBV6-5 and TRBJ1-2; weak D call: TRBD1 (5 bases). From germline, CDR1 is MNHEY and CDR2 SVGAGI. The V gene lost 6 bases and the J gene lost 2 bases, with 7 bases spanning the gap. This CDR3 has 12 amino acids.

This clone was detected only once. This sequence joins TRBV5-4 and TRBJ2-3; 16 bases are a match to TRBD2. V shed 3 bases and J 2 bases; nucleotides not matched to a gene: 6. Germline V gene sequence: CDR1 SGHNT, CDR2 YYREEE (reference sequence). The CDR3 sequence is 18 residues long. The CDR3 DNA follows: TGTGCCAGCAGCTCACCGGGACTAGCGGGAGGGCCCACAGATACGCAGTATTTT. Protein: CASSSPGLAGGPTDTQYF.

This chain joins TRBV7-9 and TRBJ2-1, with TRBD2 as a possible D gene (6 bases). V was pared by 4 bases and J by 7 bases, with 20 bases between. Germline CDR1 and CDR2: SEHNR and FQNEAQ (reference sequence). This CDR3 spans 16 amino acids. DNA for the CDR3: TGTGCCAGCAGCTATTCACTAGCTTTAACCGTGAATGAGCAGTTCTTC. This gives the protein CASSYSLALTVNEQFF.

The rearrangement joins TRBV6-2 or TRBV6-3 to TRBJ2-5, with TRBD2 identical over 7 bases. Unmatched junction bases numbered 5, after V lost 5 bases and J lost 2 bases. The CDR3 extends over 14 amino acids. The germline V gene has CDR1 MNHEY and CDR2 SVGEGT. The CDR3 DNA reads as TGTGCCAGCAGTAATGGACTAGTTCAAGAGACCCAGTACTTC. Encoded protein: CASSNGLVQETQYF.

The chain combines TRBV18 with TRBJ1-1; no definite D call. Looked up from germline, CDR1 is KGHSH and CDR2 is LQKENI. This CDR3 is built from 13 residues. Trimming cost V 2 bases and J 6 bases, with 10 bases left between them. The CDR3 nucleotides are TGTGCCAGCTCACCATATCCAGAGGCTGAAGCTTTCTTT. This sequence encodes CASSPYPEAEAFF.

The rearrangement joins TRBV3-1 (or the pseudogene TRBV3-2) to TRBJ1-2; D may be TRBD1 (5 bases). Trimming stripped 3 bases from V and 4 bases from J, with 15 bases between. CDR1 LGHDT and CDR2 YNNKEL come from the germline V gene (reference sequence). The CDR3 has 15 amino acids. The CDR3 nucleotides are TGTGCCAGCAGCCACCTTGGAGGGGAGAGCTATGGCTACACCTTC. Translated: CASSHLGGESYGYTF.

V is TRBV2 and J is TRBJ1-3, with D hard to call. V was clipped by 6 bases and J by 1 base, with 10 bases between them. The CDR3 extends over 14 amino acids. CDR1 and CDR2 from the germline V gene are SNHLY and FYNNEI. The DNA of the CDR3 is TGTGCCAGCAGGCGAGATATATCTGGAAACACCATATATTTT. As protein: CASRRDISGNTIYF.

The chain has TRBV4-1 and TRBJ2-7; D might be TRBD2 (5 bases). CDR1 and CDR2 (germline): MGHRA, YSYEKL. The V end was cut by 4 bases, the J end by 5 bases, with 21 bases between. The CDR3 is made up of 16 amino acids. As DNA, the CDR3 is TGCGCCAGCAGCCGATCCATGGCTAGCTCTGAGAACGAGCAGTACTTC. This gives the protein CASSRSMASSENEQYF.

V is TRBV4-2 and J is TRBJ2-3; maybe TRBD2 (7 bases). The CDR3 sequence is 15 residues long. The V gene lost 8 bases and the J gene lost 0 bases, with 15 bases spanning the gap. Germline V gene data show CDR1 as LGHNA and CDR2 as YNFKEQ. The CDR3 nucleotides read TGTGCCAGCGGTTTAGGGGGGGTGAGCACAGATACGCAGTATTTT. This gives the protein CASGLGGVSTDTQYF.

The chain carries TRBV25-1 and TRBJ2-5; 8 positions agree with TRBD2. CDR1 and CDR2 from the germline V gene are MGHDK and SYGVNS. The trim removed 0 bases at V and 4 bases at J, leaving 4 bases unmatched. The CDR3 has 15 residues. The CDR3 coding sequence is TGTGCCAGCAGTGAATACCGGGGGGGCGGAGAGACCCAGTACTTC. Protein: CASSEYRGGGETQYF.

For the CDR3, the DNA is TGCGCCAGCAGTGAGTCGGCAGGAGGAGGTGAAAAACTGTTTTTT. Translating gives CASSESAGGGEKLFF. V gene TRBV10-2 combines with J gene TRBJ1-4; D uncertain. There are 15 residues in the CDR3. Trimming removed 0 bases at V and 7 bases at J, with 12 bases between. Germline values: CDR1 WSHSY, CDR2 SAAADI.

The CDR3 is CSASPGGQETQYF. CDR3 DNA: TGCAGTGCTAGTCCGGGGGGACAAGAGACCCAGTACTTC. V is TRBV20-1 and J is TRBJ2-5, with 7 bases aligning to TRBD2. The CDR3 length is 13 residues. The junction had 3 bases not matched to a gene; V was cut back by 3 bases and J by 2 bases. The germline V gene has CDR1 DFQATT and CDR2 SNEGSKA (reference sequence).

The table lists this clone with a few counts. The chain uses TRBV11-3 and TRBJ2-7; D possibly corresponds to TRBD2 (5 bases). Trimming pared 6 bases from V and 7 bases from J, leaving 19 bases between. Germline V CDR1 and CDR2: SGHNT, YENEEA. The CDR3 runs to 14 residues. The CDR3 is CASSLSYPGGEQYF. The CDR3 DNA reads TGTGCCAGCAGTCTCAGCTACCCGGGCGGGGAGCAGTACTTC.

The rearrangement links TRBV4-1 to TRBJ2-1; TRBD2 matches at 13 bases. The germline V gene encodes CDR1 MGHRA and CDR2 YSYEKL. Germline trimming cut 4 bases from V and 3 bases from J; bases unmatched to any gene: 9. CDR3 length: 18 amino acids. CDR3: CASSLWTSGSQDYNEQFF. The CDR3 nucleotides are TGCGCCAGCAGCCTTTGGACTAGCGGGAGCCAAGACTACAATGAGCAGTTCTTC.

The chain joins TRBV12-3 or TRBV12-4 to TRBJ1-5; no reliable D call. Trimming removed 4 bases from V and 7 bases from J, with 5 bases in between. The CDR3 length is 11 residues. CDR3 coding DNA: TGTGCCAGCAGTTCAGGACAGCCCCAGCATTTT. Its translation: CASSSGQPQHF.

The chain joins TRBV7-2 to TRBJ1-1; D not resolved. V shed 4 bases and J shed 4 bases, with 10 bases lying between them. The V gene's germline CDR1 is SGHTA and CDR2 FQGNSA. CDR3 size: 13 residues. The CDR3 region has the DNA TGTGCCAGCAGCTCCCCCGGGGTCACTGAAGCTTTCTTT. Amino acids: CASSSPGVTEAFF.

The chain couples TRBV2 to TRBJ2-6; D is uncertain. V was pared by 6 bases and J by 0 bases, with 9 bases between. The germline V gene encodes CDR1 SNHLY and CDR2 FYNNEI. This CDR3 is 15 amino acids long. The CDR3, as DNA: TGTGCCAGCAGCCCCACTACCTCTGGGGCCAACGTCCTGACTTTC. Translation: CASSPTTSGANVLTF.

This clone has only a few counts. CDR3 coding DNA: TGTGCCAGCAGCTTAGCTGGTCAGTATGGCACAGATACGCAGTATTTT. Amino acids: CASSLAGQYGTDTQYF. This rearrangement joins TRBV7-6 to TRBJ2-3; D unresolved. V was trimmed by 0 bases and J by 1 base, leaving 11 bases between them. Germline-derived CDR1 and CDR2 are SGHVS and FNYEAQ. The CDR3 consists of 16 residues.

The chain joins TRBV6-2 or TRBV6-3 to TRBJ2-2; 9 positions match TRBD1. The CDR3 spans 15 residues. CDR1 is MNHEY and CDR2 is SVGEGT in the germline V gene. Trimming removed 5 bases from V and 3 bases from J; junction bases left unmatched: 4. CDR3: CASSPGQGDTGELFF. CDR3 nucleotides: TGTGCCAGCAGTCCGGGACAGGGTGACACCGGGGAGCTGTTTTTT.

The chain has TRBV6-5 and TRBJ1-2; 11 nucleotides align to TRBD1. V trimming: 4 bases; J trimming: 3 bases; junction bases outside the gene matches: 4. The CDR3 runs 15 residues. Germline CDR1 is MNHEY and CDR2 is SVGAGI. The CDR3 DNA follows: TGTGCCAGCAGTTTCGGACAGGGGGCCTACTATGGCTACACCTTC. Amino acids: CASSFGQGAYYGYTF.